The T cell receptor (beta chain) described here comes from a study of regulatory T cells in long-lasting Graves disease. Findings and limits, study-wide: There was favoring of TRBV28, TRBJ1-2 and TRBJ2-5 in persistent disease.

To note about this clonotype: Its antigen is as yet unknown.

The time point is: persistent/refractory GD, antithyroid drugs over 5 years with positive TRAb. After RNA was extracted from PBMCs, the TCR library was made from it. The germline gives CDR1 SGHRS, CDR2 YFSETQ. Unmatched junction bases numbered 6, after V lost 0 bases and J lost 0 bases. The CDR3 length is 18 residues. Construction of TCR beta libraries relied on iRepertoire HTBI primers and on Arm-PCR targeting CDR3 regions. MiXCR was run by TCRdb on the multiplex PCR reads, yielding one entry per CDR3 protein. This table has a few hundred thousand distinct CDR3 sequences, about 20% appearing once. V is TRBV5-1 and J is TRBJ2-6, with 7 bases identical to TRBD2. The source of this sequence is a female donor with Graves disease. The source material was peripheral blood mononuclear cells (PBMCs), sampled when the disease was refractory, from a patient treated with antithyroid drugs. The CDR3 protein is CASSLVSSGISGANVLTF. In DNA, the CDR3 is TGCGCCAGCAGCTTGGTTTCTAGCGGCATCTCTGGGGCCAACGTCCTGACTTTC.